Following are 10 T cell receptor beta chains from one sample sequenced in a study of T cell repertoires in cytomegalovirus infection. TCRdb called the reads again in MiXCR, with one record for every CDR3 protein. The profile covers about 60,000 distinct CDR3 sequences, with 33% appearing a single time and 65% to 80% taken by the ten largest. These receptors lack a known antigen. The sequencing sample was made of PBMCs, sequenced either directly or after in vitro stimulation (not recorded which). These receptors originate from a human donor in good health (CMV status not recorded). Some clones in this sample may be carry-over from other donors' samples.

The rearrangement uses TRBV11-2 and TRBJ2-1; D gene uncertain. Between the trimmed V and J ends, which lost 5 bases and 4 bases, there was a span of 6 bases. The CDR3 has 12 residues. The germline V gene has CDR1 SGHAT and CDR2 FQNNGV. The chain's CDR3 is CASSAVYNEQFF. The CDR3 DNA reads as TGTGCCAGCAGCGCCGTATACAATGAGCAGTTCTTC.

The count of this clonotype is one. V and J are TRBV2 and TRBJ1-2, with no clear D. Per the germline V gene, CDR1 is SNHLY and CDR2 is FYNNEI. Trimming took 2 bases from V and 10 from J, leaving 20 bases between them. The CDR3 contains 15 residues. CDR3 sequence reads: CASSEQESAGVYYTF. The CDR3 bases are TGTGCCAGCAGTGAACAAGAGAGCGCGGGAGTTTACTACACCTTC.

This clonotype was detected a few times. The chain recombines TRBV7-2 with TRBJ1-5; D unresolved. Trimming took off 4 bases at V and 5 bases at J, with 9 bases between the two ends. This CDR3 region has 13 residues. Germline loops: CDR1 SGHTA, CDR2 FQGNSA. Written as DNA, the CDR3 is TGTGCCAGCAGCTCTAAGATGGATCAGCCCCAGCATTTT. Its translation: CASSSKMDQPQHF.

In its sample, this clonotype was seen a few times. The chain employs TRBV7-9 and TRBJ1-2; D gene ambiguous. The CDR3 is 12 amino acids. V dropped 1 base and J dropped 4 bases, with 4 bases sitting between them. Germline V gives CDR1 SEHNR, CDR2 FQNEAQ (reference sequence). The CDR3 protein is CASSLESYGYTF. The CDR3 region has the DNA TGTGCCAGCAGCTTAGAGTCCTATGGCTACACCTTC.

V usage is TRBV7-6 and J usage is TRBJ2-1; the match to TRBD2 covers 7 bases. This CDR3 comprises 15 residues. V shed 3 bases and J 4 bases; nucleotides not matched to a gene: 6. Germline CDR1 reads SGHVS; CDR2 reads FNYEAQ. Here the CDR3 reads CASSLGEGLYNEQFF. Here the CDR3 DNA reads TGTGCCAGCAGCTTGGGGGAGGGCCTTTACAATGAGCAGTTCTTC.

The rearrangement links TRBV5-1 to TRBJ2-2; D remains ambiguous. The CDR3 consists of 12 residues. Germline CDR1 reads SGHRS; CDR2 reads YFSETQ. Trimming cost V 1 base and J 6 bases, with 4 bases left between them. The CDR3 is CASSLSPGELFF. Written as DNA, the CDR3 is TGCGCCAGCAGCTTGTCCCCCGGGGAGCTGTTTTTT. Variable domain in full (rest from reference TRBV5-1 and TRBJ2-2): KAGVTQTPRYLIKTRGQQVTLSCSPISGHRSVSWYQQTPGQGLQFLFEYFSETQRNKGNFPGRFSGRQFSNSRSEMNVSTLELGDSALYLCASSLSPGELFFGEGSRLTVL.

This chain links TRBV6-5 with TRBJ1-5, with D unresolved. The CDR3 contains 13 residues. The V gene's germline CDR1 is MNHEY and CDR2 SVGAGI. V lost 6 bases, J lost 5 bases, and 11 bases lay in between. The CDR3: CASSDTGYQPQHF. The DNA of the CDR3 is TGTGCCAGCAGCGATACGGGATATCAGCCCCAGCATTTT.

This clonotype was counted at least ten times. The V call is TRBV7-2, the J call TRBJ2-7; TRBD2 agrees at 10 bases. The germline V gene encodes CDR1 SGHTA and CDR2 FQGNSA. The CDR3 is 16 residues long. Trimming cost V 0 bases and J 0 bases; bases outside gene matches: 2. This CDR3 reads CASSLAASGSSYEQYF. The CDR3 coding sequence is TGTGCCAGCAGCTTAGCGGCTAGCGGGAGCTCCTACGAGCAGTACTTC.

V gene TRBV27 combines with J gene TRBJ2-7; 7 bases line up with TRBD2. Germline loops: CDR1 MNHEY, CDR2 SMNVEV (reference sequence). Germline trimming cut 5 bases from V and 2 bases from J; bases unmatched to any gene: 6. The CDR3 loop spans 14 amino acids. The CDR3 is CASSKRLAPYEQYF. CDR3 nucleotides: TGTGCCAGCAGTAAGCGACTAGCCCCCTACGAGCAGTACTTC.

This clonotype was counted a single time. Here the CDR3 DNA reads TGTGCCAGCAGTTCACGGATTCAATTGGTGGCTAGCGGGGGCCGATACAATGAGCAGTTCTTC. As protein: CASSSRIQLVASGGRYNEQFF. The chain uses TRBV6-1 and TRBJ2-1; 10 bases align to TRBD2. The CDR3 runs 21 residues. CDR1 and CDR2 from the germline V gene are MNHNS and SASEGT. V shed 5 bases, J shed 4 bases, and the junction held 23 bases outside the gene matches.